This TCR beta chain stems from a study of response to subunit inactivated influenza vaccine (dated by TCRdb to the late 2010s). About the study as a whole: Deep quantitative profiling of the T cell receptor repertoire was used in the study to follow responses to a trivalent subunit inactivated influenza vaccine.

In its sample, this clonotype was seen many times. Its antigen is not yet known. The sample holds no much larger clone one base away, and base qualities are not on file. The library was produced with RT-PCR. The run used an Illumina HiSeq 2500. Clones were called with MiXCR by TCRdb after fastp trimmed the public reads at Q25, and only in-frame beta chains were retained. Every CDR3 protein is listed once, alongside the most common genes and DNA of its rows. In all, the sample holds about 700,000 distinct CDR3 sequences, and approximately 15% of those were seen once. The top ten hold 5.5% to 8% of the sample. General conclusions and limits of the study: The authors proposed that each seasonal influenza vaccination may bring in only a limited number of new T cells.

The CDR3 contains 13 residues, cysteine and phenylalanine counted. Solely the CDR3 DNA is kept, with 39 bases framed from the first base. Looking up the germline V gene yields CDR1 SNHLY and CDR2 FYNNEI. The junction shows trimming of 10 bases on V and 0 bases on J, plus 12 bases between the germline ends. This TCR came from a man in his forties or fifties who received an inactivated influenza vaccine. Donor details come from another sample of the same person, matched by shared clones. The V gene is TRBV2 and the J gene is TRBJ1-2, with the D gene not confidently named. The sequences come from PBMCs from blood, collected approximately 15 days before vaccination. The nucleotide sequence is TGTGCCACCGACAACGCCGCTAACTATGGCTACACCTTC. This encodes CATDNAANYGYTF.